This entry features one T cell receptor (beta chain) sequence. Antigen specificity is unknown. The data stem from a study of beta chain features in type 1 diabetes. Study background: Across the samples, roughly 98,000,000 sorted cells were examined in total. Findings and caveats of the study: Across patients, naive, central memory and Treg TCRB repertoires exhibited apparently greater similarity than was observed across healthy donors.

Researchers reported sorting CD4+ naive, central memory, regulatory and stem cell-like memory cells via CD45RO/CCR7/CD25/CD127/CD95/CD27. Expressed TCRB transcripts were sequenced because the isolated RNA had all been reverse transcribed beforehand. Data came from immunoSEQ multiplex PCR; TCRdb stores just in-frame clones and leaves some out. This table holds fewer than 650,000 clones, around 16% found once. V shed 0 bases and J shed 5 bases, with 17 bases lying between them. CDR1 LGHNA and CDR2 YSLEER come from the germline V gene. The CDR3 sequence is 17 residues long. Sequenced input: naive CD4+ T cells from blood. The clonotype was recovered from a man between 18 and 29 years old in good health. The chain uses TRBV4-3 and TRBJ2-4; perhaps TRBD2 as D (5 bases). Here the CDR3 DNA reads TGCGCCAGCAGCCAAGAAAGCGGCAACCCCAGGCAAAACATTCAGTACTTC. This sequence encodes CASSQESGNPRQNIQYF.